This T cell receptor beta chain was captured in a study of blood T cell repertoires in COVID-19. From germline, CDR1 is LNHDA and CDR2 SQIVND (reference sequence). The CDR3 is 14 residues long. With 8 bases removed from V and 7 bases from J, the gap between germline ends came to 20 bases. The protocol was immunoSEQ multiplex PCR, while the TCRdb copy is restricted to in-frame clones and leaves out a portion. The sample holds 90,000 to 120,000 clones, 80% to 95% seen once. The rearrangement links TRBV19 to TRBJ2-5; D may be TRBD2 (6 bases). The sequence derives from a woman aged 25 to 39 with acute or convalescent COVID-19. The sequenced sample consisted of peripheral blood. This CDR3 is CASSAGPQGGTQYF. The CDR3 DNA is TGTGCCAGTTCAGCGGGCCCCCAAGGAGGGACCCAGTACTTC.